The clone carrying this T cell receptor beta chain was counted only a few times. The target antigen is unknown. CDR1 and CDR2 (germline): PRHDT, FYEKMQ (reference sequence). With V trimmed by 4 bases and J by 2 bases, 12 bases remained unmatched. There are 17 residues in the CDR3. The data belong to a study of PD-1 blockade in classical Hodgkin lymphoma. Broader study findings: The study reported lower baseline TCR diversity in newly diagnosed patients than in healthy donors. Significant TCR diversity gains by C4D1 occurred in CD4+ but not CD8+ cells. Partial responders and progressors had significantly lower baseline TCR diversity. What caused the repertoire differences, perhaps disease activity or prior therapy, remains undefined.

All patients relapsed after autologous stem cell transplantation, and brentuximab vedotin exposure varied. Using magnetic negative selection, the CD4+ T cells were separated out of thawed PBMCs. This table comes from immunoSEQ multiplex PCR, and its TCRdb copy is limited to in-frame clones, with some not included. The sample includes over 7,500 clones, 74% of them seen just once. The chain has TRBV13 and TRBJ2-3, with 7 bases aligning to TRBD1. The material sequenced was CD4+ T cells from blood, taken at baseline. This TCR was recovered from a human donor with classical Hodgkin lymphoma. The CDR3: CASSSLLGGQITDTQYF. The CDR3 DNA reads TGTGCCAGCAGCTCCCTTCTAGGGGGACAGATCACAGATACGCAGTATTTT. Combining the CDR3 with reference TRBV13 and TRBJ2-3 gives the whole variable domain AAGVIQSPRHLIKEKRETATLKCYPIPRHDTVYWYQQGPGQDPQFLISFYEKMQSDKGSIPDRFSAQQFSDYHSELNMSSLELGDSALYFCASSSLLGGQITDTQYFGPGTRLTVL.